A single T cell receptor beta chain is shown here with its context. The antigen is undetermined. Trimming took 2 bases from V and 0 from J, leaving 8 bases between them. Per germline, CDR1 MGHRA and CDR2 YSYEKL. The CDR3 length is 14 residues. MiXCR was run by TCRdb on the RT-PCR reads, yielding one entry per CDR3 protein. Here the sample spans around 600,000 distinct CDR3 sequences, about 11% being singletons. The sample originates from a study of response to subunit inactivated influenza vaccine. Study observations and caveats: Few additional T cells are recruited per seasonal influenza vaccination, authors suggested.

This sample also appeared in a second study, on T cells expressing NK-cell markers. From that study: Researchers built TCR beta cDNA using 5'RACE template switching with UMIs. Out of eight donors sequenced, seven tested HCMV-seropositive and the remaining one seronegative. In several donors, dominant clonotypes made up roughly 28.3-65% of CD3+CD56-NKG2C+ cells.

The V and J genes are TRBV4-1 and TRBJ2-7; D not resolved. This receptor was identified in a man aged 45 to 65 who received an inactivated influenza vaccine. The specimen was PBMCs from blood, collected on the day of vaccination. The CDR3: CASSQNSRSYEQYF. Written as DNA, the CDR3 is TGCGCCAGCAGCCAAAACTCGCGCTCCTACGAGCAGTACTTC.